The count of the clone carrying this TCR beta chain is one. Its antigen is undetermined. This specimen belongs to a study of T cell responses to AZD1222 COVID-19 vaccine. Study at large: Second doses at about 4 or about 12 weeks were pooled.

This CDR3 spans 18 amino acids. The germline V gene has CDR1 LGHNA and CDR2 YSLEER. After removal of 0 bases from V and 2 bases from J, the junction contained 6 bases not matched to a gene. Study-level results: Spike-wide vaccine-associated CD4 TCRs dominated at 160-218 and 743-854. Females outnumbered males among donors, who were mostly white British; clonal diversity was possibly underestimated. AZD1222 recipients seropositive at baseline numbered only five to seven.

TCRdb keeps only in-frame clones here, not all; method: immunoSEQ multiplex PCR. The data show 90,000 to 120,000 clones, around 90% seen once. This clonotype originated in an adult in good health. This specimen consisted of peripheral blood, obtained on day 0 of AZD1222 vaccination. V is TRBV4-3 and J is TRBJ2-3; 12 nucleotides match TRBD2. DNA for the CDR3: TGCGCCAGCAGCCAAGATCTGGCTAGCGGGGGGGCCACAGATACGCAGTATTTT. As protein: CASSQDLASGGATDTQYF.